This entry lists 17 T cell receptor beta chains sequenced from one sample in a study of CD8 T cells in ankylosing spondylitis. Study-wide points: Roughly eight highly homologous variants made up a TCR beta motif that seemed to typify ankylosing spondylitis blood.

TCRdb called the 5' RACE reads again in MiXCR, with one record for every CDR3 protein. The sample lists hundreds of thousands of distinct CDR3 sequences, 26% occurring once. Their cognate antigens are unknown. Specimen: blood, either unsorted or a sorted T cell fraction (not recorded which). The receptors were gathered from a male donor with ankylosing spondylitis.

This clonotype was detected a few times. This CDR3 is CASSLGRTEANNEQFF. Here the CDR3 DNA reads TGTGCCAGCAGTTTAGGTAGGACGGAGGCGAATAATGAGCAGTTCTTC. The genes are TRBV12-3 or TRBV12-4 and TRBJ2-1, with D possibly TRBD2 on 5 matching bases. Trimming shortened V by 1 base and J by 7 bases, and 17 bases separated the two germline ends. The CDR3 covers 16 residues.

This clonotype was counted only a few times. The chain has TRBV7-9 and TRBJ1-1, with no clear D. The CDR3 covers 13 residues. CDR1 SEHNR and CDR2 FQNEAQ come from the germline V gene (reference sequence). Trimming removed 4 bases at V and 4 bases at J, with 10 bases between. For the CDR3, the DNA is TGTGCCAGCAGCTGGGAGGAGGGCACTGAAGCTTTCTTT. As protein: CASSWEEGTEAFF.

The chain links TRBV20-1 to TRBJ2-1; 9 nucleotides match TRBD2. The V segment lost 8 bases and the J segment 8 bases; nucleotides outside the gene matches: 13. The CDR3 consists of 14 residues. CDR1 is DFQATT, CDR2 SNEGSKA, per germline (reference sequence). CDR3 in DNA: TGCAGTTCGTACGGGGGGACTAGCCTTGATGAGCAGTTCTTC. This translates into CSSYGGTSLDEQFF.

This clonotype was counted only a few times. This chain connects TRBV30 to TRBJ1-1; D gene unclear. The CDR3 is 14 amino acids. V gave up 3 bases and J gave up 1 base, with 12 bases separating them. The germline gives CDR1 GTSNPN, CDR2 SVGIG (reference sequence). The CDR3 DNA sequence: TGTGCCTGGAGGGGAGGAGGCTGGAACACTGAAGCTTTCTTT. As protein: CAWRGGGWNTEAFF.

V usage is TRBV11-2 and J usage is TRBJ1-1; TRBD1 matches at 7 bases. Germline CDR1 and CDR2: SGHAT and FQNNGV. V was pared by 5 bases and J by 6 bases, with 12 bases of the junction left unmatched. The CDR3 is 15 amino acids. The CDR3 loop reads CASSQNRGLTAEAFF. The CDR3 coding sequence is TGTGCCAGCAGCCAAAACAGGGGCCTTACCGCTGAAGCTTTCTTT.

This clonotype has a handful of counts. J is TRBJ2-3 and V is TRBV2, with 10 nucleotides matching TRBD2. The trim removed 6 bases at V and 2 bases at J, leaving 11 bases unmatched. Germline CDR1 SNHLY, CDR2 FYNNEI. The CDR3 length is 17 residues. This CDR3 is CASSAATSGPPTDTQYF. The CDR3 region has the DNA TGTGCCAGCAGCGCTGCGACTAGCGGGCCCCCCACAGATACGCAGTATTTT. The full variable domain, completed using reference TRBV2 and TRBJ2-3, is EPEVTQTPSHQVTQMGQEVILRCVPISNHLYFYWYRQILGQKVEFLVSFYNNEISEKSEIFDDQFSVERPDGSNFTLKIRSTKLEDSAMYFCASSAATSGPPTDTQYFGPGTRLTVL.

V is TRBV7-8 and J is TRBJ2-7; D is perhaps TRBD2 (7 bases). V was trimmed by 4 bases and J by 4 bases, leaving 14 bases between them. This CDR3 comprises 14 residues. The germline V gene encodes CDR1 SGHVS and CDR2 FQNEAQ. The CDR3 region has the DNA TGTGCCAGCAGCTCAACGGGGGGCTATTACGAGCAGTACGTC. Translated, it gives CASSSTGGYYEQYV.

The chain combines TRBV7-8 with TRBJ1-2; 7 bases align to TRBD1. V was pared by 1 base and J by 4 bases, with 6 bases of the junction left unmatched. CDR1 and CDR2 (germline): SGHVS, FQNEAQ. CDR3 length equals 15 residues. CDR3 nucleotides: TGTGCCAGCAGCTTAGAAGGGGGCGCTTCCTATGGCTACACCTTC. This codes for CASSLEGGASYGYTF.

This clonotype was recorded only once. This chain connects TRBV4-2 to TRBJ2-1, with 11 bases that match TRBD2. V lost 0 bases and J lost 2; bases outside the gene matches: 9. The CDR3 sequence is 19 residues long. CDR1 is LGHNA, CDR2 YNFKEQ, per germline. CDR3: CASSQDRLTSGSAYNEQFF. In nucleotides, the CDR3 is TGTGCCAGCAGCCAAGATCGGCTAACTAGCGGGAGTGCCTACAATGAGCAGTTCTTC.

This sequence joins TRBV6-6 and TRBJ1-6; D is undetermined. V lost 5 bases, J lost 6 bases, and 5 bases lay in between. The germline gives CDR1 MNHNY, CDR2 SVGAGI (reference sequence). This CDR3 region has 12 residues. The CDR3 nucleotides read TGTGCCAGCAGTGGCAGTAATTCACCCCTCCACTTT. Translating gives CASSGSNSPLHF.

This clonotype was recorded once. At one boundary the junction diverges from the germline segment, which might be a read error. The chain employs TRBV25-1 and TRBJ2-3; 8 bases are a match to TRBD1. CDR1 is MGHDK, CDR2 SYGVNS, per germline. This CDR3 is built from 18 residues. This chain's CDR3 is CASNGGGQGLFETETQYF. The CDR3 region has the DNA TGTGCCAGCAATGGGGGCGGACAGGGCCTTTTTGAGACAGAAACGCAGTATTTT.

The chain combines TRBV29-1 with TRBJ2-5, with D unclear. CDR1 and CDR2 (germline): SQVTM, ANQGSEA. V was clipped by 6 bases and J by 4 bases, with 15 bases between them. There are 13 residues in the CDR3. CDR3 region: CSVKTTPGETQYF. In DNA form, the CDR3 reads TGCAGCGTGAAGACCACCCCGGGAGAGACCCAGTACTTC.

The V call is TRBV20-1, the J call TRBJ2-2, with TRBD2 matching 7 bases. This CDR3 spans 14 amino acids. V shed 6 bases and J 0 bases; nucleotides not matched to a gene: 4. CDR1 is DFQATT, CDR2 SNEGSKA, per germline (reference sequence). The CDR3 spells CSAQSGTNTGELFF. The CDR3, as DNA: TGCAGTGCCCAAAGCGGGACGAACACCGGGGAGCTGTTTTTT.

V is TRBV6-5 and J is TRBJ2-1, with D hard to call. Deletions cut 2 bases from V and 8 bases from J, with 16 bases between. Germline CDR1 reads MNHEY; CDR2 reads SVGAGI. CDR3 length: 15 residues. Written as DNA, the CDR3 is TGTGCCAGCAGTTACCGCCACTCGAGAGGTTATGAGCAGTTCTTC. It is translated as CASSYRHSRGYEQFF.

This clonotype was seen a few times. V and J are TRBV5-6 and TRBJ1-4; no firm D call. This CDR3 is 14 amino acids long. V shed 0 bases and J shed 8 bases, with 11 bases lying between them. Germline V gene data show CDR1 as SGHDT and CDR2 as YYEEEE. The CDR3 reads CASSLGKALEKLFF. The CDR3, as DNA: TGTGCCAGCAGCTTGGGAAAGGCGTTAGAAAAACTGTTTTTT. The full variable domain, with the rest looked up from reference TRBV5-6 and TRBJ1-4, is DAGVTQSPTHLIKTRGQQVTLRCSPKSGHDTVSWYQQALGQGPQFIFQYYEEEERQRGNFPDRFSGHQFPNYSSELNVNALLLGDSALYLCASSLGKALEKLFFGSGTQLSVL.

There are a few counts of this clonotype. The V and J genes are TRBV25-1 and TRBJ2-5; D is undetermined. Trimming left V 5 bases short and J 4 bases short, with 8 bases between. Germline V gene data show CDR1 as MGHDK and CDR2 as SYGVNS. The length of the CDR3 is 12 residues. The CDR3 loop is CASSPRAETQYF. The CDR3 DNA reads as TGTGCCAGCAGTCCACGGGCAGAGACCCAGTACTTC.

A note on this clonotype: A much larger clone lies a single base off, so this may be a read error. The chain uses TRBV7-9 and TRBJ1-2; maybe TRBD1 (5 bases). V lost 4 bases and J lost 7, with 10 bases in between. From germline, CDR1 is SEHNR and CDR2 FQNEAQ (reference sequence). The CDR3 spans 12 residues. Here the CDR3 DNA reads TGTGCCAGCAGCTCAGAGGGGTTTGGCTACACCTTC. It encodes CASSSEGFGYTF.